This T cell receptor beta chain derives from a study of OX40 agonist ivuxolimab in advanced cancers. Using immunoSEQ multiplex PCR, the repertoire was profiled, and TCRdb retains in-frame clones only, with some absent. The sample has tens of thousands of clones, 81% seen once. The ends lost 5 bases at V and 8 bases at J; junction bases unmatched: 13. This CDR3 is 18 amino acids long. Per the germline V gene, CDR1 is SGHVS and CDR2 is FQNEAQ. Specimen: CD4+ or CD8+ T cells sorted from blood, collected in a trial of the OX40 agonist ivuxolimab. The source of this sequence is an adult with an advanced solid tumor such as melanoma, head and neck, liver or kidney cancer. The rearrangement uses TRBV7-8 and TRBJ2-1, with 15 bases aligning to TRBD2. For the CDR3, the DNA is TGTGCCAGCAGCATAGGACTAGCGGGGGGGCATGGTTTTCATGAGCAGTTCTTC. It codes for CASSIGLAGGHGFHEQFF.